This T cell receptor beta chain appears in the sequencing data of a study of radiation and T cells in renal cell carcinoma. Study observations and caveats: Without pretreatment biopsies, baseline tumor clonotype presence was undetermined. In blood, top tumor clones expanded by 2 weeks, shrinking by 4.

Repertoires were generated with immunoSEQ multiplex PCR, while TCRdb's copy carries only in-frame clones and drops some. Of 40,000 to 45,000 clones in the sample, roughly 85% were seen once. Remarks on this clone: Antigen specificity is unknown. Germline is not matched at one junction end, which may reflect a read error.

This CDR3 has 11 residues. Germline V gene sequence: CDR1 MNHEY, CDR2 SVGAGI. The time point is: blood 4 weeks post-SBRT, at nephrectomy. Documented treatment: 15 Gy SBRT to primary tumor, nephrectomy 4 weeks later. After SBRT, blood was collected at 2 and 4 weeks, plus baseline. This renal cell carcinoma was of the clear cell type. The rearrangement uses TRBV6-5 and TRBJ1-5; D uncertain. This TCR derives from a woman in her 70s with renal cell carcinoma. Here the sequenced sample was blood, taken from a patient whose treatment included radiotherapy and nephrectomy. The CDR3 loop reads CANSFGQPQHF. CDR3 nucleotides: TGTGCCAACAGTTTTGGTCAGCCCCAGCATTTT.